This T cell receptor beta chain was sequenced for a study of blood T cell repertoires in COVID-19. Whole-study context: COVID-19 samples, acute and convalescent, were from the United States, Italy and Spain.

Source study methods: Counts of nucleated cells, estimated from reference gene primer amplification, were obtained. Measured with immunoSEQ multiplex PCR; TCRdb has only the in-frame clones, and not every one. V, J and clone size reflect that table, while D and trimming were determined from the DNA. This table has fewer than 15,000 clones, about 88% appearing once. The germline CDR1 and CDR2 sequences are LGHDT and YNNKEL (reference sequence). The CDR3 covers 16 residues. Germline trimming cut 1 base from V and 5 bases from J; bases unmatched to any gene: 10. This clone showed up just a few times. Sequenced sample: peripheral blood. The chain recombines TRBV3-1 (or the pseudogene TRBV3-2) with TRBJ1-1; 7 bases agree with TRBD1. This TCR derives from a man older than 75 with acute or convalescent COVID-19. The CDR3 region is CASSQGPTGTRTEAFF. Written as DNA, the CDR3 is TGTGCCAGCAGCCAAGGACCGACAGGGACGAGGACTGAAGCTTTCTTT.